This TCR beta chain was observed in a study of shared clonotypes between healthy human individuals. At deep level, the assay was performed. Investigators spread the genomic DNA of each subset evenly over several immunoSEQ plates. Using immunoSEQ multiplex PCR, the repertoire was profiled, and TCRdb retains in-frame clones only, with some absent. Here the sample spans approximately 460,000 clones, 75% to 80% being singletons. Adult Caucasians living in Nashville, Tennessee made up all of the donors. Points from the study as a whole: An anticipated effect of sequencing depth on clonotype sharing among donors was recognized.

Worth noting for this clone: Its specificity is not known.

The sequenced sample consisted of PBMCs. The sequence was obtained from a woman aged 40 to 49 in good health. Some clones in this sample may be carry-over from other donors' samples.

The CDR3 loop is CASSPRQGGRETQYF. The CDR3, as DNA: TGTGCCAGCAGTCCCCGACAGGGGGGTAGGGAGACCCAGTACTTC. V is TRBV28 and J is TRBJ2-5; 9 nucleotides align to TRBD1. CDR1 and CDR2 from the germline V gene are MDHEN and SYDVKM. The V gene end was trimmed by 5 bases and the J gene end by 5 bases; junction bases not matched to a gene: 9. The CDR3 has 15 amino acids.